The clone carrying this T cell receptor beta chain was observed many times. Antigen: not known. Unique molecular identifiers were incorporated when the TCRbeta library was constructed. A single record per CDR3 protein comes from TCRdb applying MiXCR to the PCR reads. The table shows around 300,000 distinct CDR3 sequences, with about a quarter occurring only once. The data are from a study of T-cell reconstitution after alpha-beta-depleted transplantation in children. This CDR3 is 14 amino acids long. With V trimmed by 7 bases and J by 5 bases, 9 bases remained unmatched. Germline CDR1 is SGHKS and CDR2 is YYEKEE (reference sequence). Study-level points and caveats: The study reportedly traced alpha-beta T cells about two months after transplant to several hundred expanded graft clones.

The sample consisted of PBMCs, mostly from graft donor cells, taken 180 days after TCRalphabeta/CD19-depleted stem cell transplant. This clonotype was sampled from a male patient aged 10-17 years who had a stem cell transplant for acute lymphoblastic leukemia, so the T cells may come from the graft donor. V and J are TRBV5-5 and TRBJ2-4; TRBD1 agrees at 7 bases. CDR3 amino acids: CASLNLGTENIQYF. The CDR3 DNA follows: TGTGCCAGCCTCAACCTCGGGACAGAAAACATTCAGTACTTC.